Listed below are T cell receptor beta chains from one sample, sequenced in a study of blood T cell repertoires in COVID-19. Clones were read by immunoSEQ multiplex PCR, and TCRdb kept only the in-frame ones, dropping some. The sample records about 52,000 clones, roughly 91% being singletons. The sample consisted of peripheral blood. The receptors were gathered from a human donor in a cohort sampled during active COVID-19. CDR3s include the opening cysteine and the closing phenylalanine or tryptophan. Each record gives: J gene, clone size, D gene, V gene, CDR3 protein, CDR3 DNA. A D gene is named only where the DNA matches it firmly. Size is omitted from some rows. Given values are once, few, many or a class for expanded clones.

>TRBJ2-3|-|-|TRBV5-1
CASSTEPFTDTQYF
TGCGCCAGCAGCACAGAACCCTTCACAGATACGCAGTATTTT
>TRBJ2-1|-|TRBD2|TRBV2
CASYPYWSGRAYNEQFF
TGTGCCAGCTACCCCTACTGGAGCGGGAGGGCGTACAATGAGCAGTTCTTC
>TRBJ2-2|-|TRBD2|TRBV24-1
CATSDRGLAGHGELFF
TGTGCCACCAGTGACCGGGGACTAGCGGGACACGGGGAGCTGTTTTTT
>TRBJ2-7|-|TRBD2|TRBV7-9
CASTWGGSYEQYF
TGTGCCAGCACGTGGGGGGGCTCCTACGAGCAGTACTTC
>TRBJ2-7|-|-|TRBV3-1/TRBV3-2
CASSQSTGTLISYEQYF
TGTGCCAGCAGTCAATCAACTGGGACACTAATCTCCTACGAGCAGTACTTC
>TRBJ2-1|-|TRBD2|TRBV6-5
CASRPGLAGNEQFF
TGTGCCAGCAGGCCGGGACTAGCGGGGAATGAGCAGTTCTTC
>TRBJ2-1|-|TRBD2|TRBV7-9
CASSFGTRVNEQFF
TGTGCCAGCAGCTTTGGGACTAGGGTTAATGAGCAGTTCTTC
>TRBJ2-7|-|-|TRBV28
CASSSRYEQYF
TGTGCCAGCAGTTCGAGATACGAGCAGTACTTC
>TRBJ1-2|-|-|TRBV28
CASSLGGEQTYGYTF
TGTGCCAGCAGTTTAGGAGGGGAGCAGACCTATGGCTACACCTTC
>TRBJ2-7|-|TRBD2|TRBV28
CASSPSRGSSTSGVLSYEQYF
TGTGCCAGCAGTCCATCACGGGGGTCCTCGACTAGCGGGGTCCTCTCCTACGAGCAGTACTTC
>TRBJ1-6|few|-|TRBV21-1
CASSVKGGQGGSPLHF
TGTGCCAGCAGCGTAAAGGGGGGACAGGGGGGTTCACCCCTCCACTTT
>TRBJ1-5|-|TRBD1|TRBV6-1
CASSAAGQTLSNQPQHF
TGTGCCAGCAGTGCCGCGGGACAGACCCTAAGCAATCAGCCCCAGCATTTT
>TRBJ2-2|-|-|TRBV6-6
CASSYDSTGELFF
TGTGCCAGCAGTTACGACAGCACCGGGGAGCTGTTTTTT
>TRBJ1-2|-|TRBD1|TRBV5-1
CASSPGTGVLYGYTF
TGCGCCAGCAGCCCCGGGACAGGGGTGCTCTATGGCTACACCTTC
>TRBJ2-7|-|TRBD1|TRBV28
CASSLRRDRGTGYEQYF
TGTGCCAGCAGTTTAAGAAGGGACAGGGGAACTGGGTACGAGCAGTACTTC
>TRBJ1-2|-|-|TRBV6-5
CASYNPGQYGYTF
TGTGCCAGTTATAACCCAGGGCAATATGGCTACACCTTC
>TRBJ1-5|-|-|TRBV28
CASSLEGGIQHF
TGTGCCAGCAGTTTAGAGGGGGGGATTCAGCATTTT
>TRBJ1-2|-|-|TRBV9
CASSPTRGGYGYTF
TGTGCCAGCAGCCCCACAAGGGGGGGCTATGGCTACACCTTC
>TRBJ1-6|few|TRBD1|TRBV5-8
CASSGGQGSSYNSPLHF
TGTGCCAGCAGCGGGGGACAGGGGAGCTCCTATAATTCACCCCTCCACTTT
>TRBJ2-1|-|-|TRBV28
CASSAPPGKNEQFF
TGTGCCAGCAGTGCCCCTCCCGGGAAGAATGAGCAGTTCTTC
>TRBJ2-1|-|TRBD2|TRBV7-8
CASSFKREGEQFF
TGTGCCAGCAGCTTCAAGCGGGAGGGTGAGCAGTTCTTC
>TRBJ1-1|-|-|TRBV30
CAWKAGQDAIF
TGTGCCTGGAAGGCGGGGCAGGATGCAATCTTT
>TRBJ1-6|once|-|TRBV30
CAWSVLPGGSPLHF
TGTGCCTGGAGTGTACTTCCCGGCGGATCACCCCTCCACTTT
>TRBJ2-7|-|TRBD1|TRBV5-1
CASSGGQGPYEQYF
TGCGCCAGCAGCGGTGGACAGGGACCCTACGAGCAGTACTTC
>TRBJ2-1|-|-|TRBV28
CASSTAGSYNEQFF
TGTGCCAGCAGCACCGCGGGATCCTACAATGAGCAGTTCTTC
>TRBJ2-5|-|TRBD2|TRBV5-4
CASSLMAGGWETQYF
TGTGCCAGCAGCTTAATGGCGGGAGGCTGGGAGACCCAGTACTTC
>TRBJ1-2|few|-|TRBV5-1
CASSLGQRGGGYTF
TGCGCCAGCAGCTTGGGACAGCGAGGTGGTGGCTACACCTTC
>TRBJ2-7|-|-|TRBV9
CASSVGSNSYEQYF
TGTGCCAGCAGCGTAGGCTCTAACTCCTACGAGCAGTACTTC
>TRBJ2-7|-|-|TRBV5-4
CASSLSQVGIEQYF
TGTGCCAGCAGCTTGTCCCAGGTTGGCATCGAGCAGTACTTC
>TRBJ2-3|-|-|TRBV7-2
CASNAGGGWSDTQYF
TGTGCCAGCAATGCCGGCGGCGGGTGGTCAGATACGCAGTATTTT
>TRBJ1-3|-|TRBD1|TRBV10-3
CATKGDSISGNTIYF
TGTGCCACCAAAGGGGACAGTATCTCTGGAAACACCATATATTTT
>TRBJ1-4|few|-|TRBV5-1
CASSAGDALGEKLFF
TGCGCCAGCAGCGCGGGGGACGCCCTGGGCGAAAAACTGTTTTTT
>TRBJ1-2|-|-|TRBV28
CASSWEQGDYGYTF
TGTGCCAGCAGTTGGGAACAGGGTGACTATGGCTACACCTTC
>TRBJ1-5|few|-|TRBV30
CAWSGQSNQPQHF
TGTGCCTGGAGTGGACAGAGCAATCAGCCCCAGCATTTT
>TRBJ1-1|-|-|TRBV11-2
CASSLEEASGTEAFF
TGTGCCAGCAGCTTAGAGGAGGCCAGTGGCACTGAAGCTTTCTTT
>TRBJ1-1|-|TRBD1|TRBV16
CASSQSYRGNTEAFF
TGTGCCAGCAGCCAATCATACAGGGGGAACACTGAAGCTTTCTTT
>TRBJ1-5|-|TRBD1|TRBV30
CAWSSDRGGQPQHF
TGTGCCTGGAGTTCGGACAGGGGAGGTCAGCCCCAGCATTTT
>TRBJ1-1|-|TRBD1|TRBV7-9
CASSLILGQGWGEAFF
TGTGCCAGCAGCTTGATTCTTGGACAGGGATGGGGTGAAGCTTTCTTT
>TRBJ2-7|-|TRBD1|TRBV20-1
CSASGDRGYEQYF
TGCAGTGCCAGTGGGGACAGGGGCTACGAGCAGTACTTC
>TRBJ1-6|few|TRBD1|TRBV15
CATSSDRGSSPLHF
TGTGCCACCAGCTCAGACAGGGGAAGTTCACCCCTCCACTTT
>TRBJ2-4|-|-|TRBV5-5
CASSLALGGLKNIQYF
TGTGCCAGCAGCTTGGCCCTGGGAGGATTGAAAAACATTCAGTACTTC
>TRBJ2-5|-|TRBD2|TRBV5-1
CASRRGGISETQYF
TGCGCCAGCAGGCGGGGGGGGATCTCGGAGACCCAGTACTTC
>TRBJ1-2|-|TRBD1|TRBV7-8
CASSRGTGDFYGYTF
TGTGCCAGCAGCCGAGGGACAGGGGACTTCTATGGCTACACCTTC
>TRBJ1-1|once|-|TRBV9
CASSPERGNPEAFF
TGTGCCAGCAGCCCCGAGAGAGGGAACCCTGAAGCTTTCTTT
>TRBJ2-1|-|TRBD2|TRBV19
CASSPRSAGGYSEQFF
TGTGCCAGTAGTCCTCGGTCGGCGGGAGGGTATAGTGAGCAGTTCTTC